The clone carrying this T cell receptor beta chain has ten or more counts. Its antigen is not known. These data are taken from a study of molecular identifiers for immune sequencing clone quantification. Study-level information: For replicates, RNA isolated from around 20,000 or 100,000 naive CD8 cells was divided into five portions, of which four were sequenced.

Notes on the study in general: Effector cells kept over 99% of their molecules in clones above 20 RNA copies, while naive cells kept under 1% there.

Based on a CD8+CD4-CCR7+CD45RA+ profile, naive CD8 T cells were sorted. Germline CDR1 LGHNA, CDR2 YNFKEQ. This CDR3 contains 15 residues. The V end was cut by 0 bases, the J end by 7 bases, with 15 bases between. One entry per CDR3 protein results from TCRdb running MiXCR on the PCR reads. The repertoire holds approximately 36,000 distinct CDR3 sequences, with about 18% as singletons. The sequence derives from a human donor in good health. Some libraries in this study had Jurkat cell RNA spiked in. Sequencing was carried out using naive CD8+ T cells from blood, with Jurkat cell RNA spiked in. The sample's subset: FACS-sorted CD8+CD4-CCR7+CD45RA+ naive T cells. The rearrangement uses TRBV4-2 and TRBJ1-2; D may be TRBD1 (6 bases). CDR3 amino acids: CASSQDRRGQAGYTF. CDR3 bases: TGTGCCAGCAGCCAAGATCGCAGGGGACAAGCTGGCTACACCTTC.